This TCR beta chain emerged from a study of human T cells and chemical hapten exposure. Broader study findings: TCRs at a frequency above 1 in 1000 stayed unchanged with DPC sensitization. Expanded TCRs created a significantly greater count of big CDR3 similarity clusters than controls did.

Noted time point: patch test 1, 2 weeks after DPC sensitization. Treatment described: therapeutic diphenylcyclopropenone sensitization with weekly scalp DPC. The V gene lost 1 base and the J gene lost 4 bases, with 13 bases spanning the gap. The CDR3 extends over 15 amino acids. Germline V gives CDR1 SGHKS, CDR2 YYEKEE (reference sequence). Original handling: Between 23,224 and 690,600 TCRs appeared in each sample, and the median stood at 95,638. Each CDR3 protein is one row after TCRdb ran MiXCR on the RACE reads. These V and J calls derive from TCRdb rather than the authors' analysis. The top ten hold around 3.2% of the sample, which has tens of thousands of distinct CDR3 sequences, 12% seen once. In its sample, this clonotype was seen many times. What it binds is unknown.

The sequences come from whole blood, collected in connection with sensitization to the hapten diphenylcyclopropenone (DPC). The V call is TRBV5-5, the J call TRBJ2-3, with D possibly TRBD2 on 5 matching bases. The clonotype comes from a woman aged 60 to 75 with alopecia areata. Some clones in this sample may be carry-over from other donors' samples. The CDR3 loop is CASSLSGDRADTQYF. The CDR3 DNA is TGTGCCAGCAGCTTGTCCGGGGATCGGGCAGATACGCAGTATTTT.